This T cell receptor beta chain was recovered during a study of T cell clones after liver transplantation. Looking at the study overall: Timepoints were pre-transplant, pre-withdrawal, and after withdrawal was completed or failed. Whole-study findings and limits: Low donor cell numbers restricted donor-reactive repertoire measurement in two subjects.

With 2 bases clipped from V and 3 bases from J, the junction kept 11 bases outside the gene matches. Germline V gene sequence: CDR1 LGHNA, CDR2 YNFKEQ. This CDR3 has 17 residues. Produced via immunoSEQ multiplex PCR; TCRdb's table is partial and in-frame only. The data hold around 60,000 clones, with roughly two thirds observed a single time. On this clone: Its antigen is not identified.

The rearrangement links TRBV4-2 to TRBJ2-7, with 9 bases aligning to TRBD2. Sequenced material: CD4+ T cells from blood, taken before liver transplant. This TCR was sampled from a human donor who received a liver transplant. The CDR3 region has the DNA TGTGCCAGCAGCCAACAAGATAGCGGGGGCCTATTCTACGAGCAGTACTTC. Translation gives CASSQQDSGGLFYEQYF.